This TCR beta chain is drawn from a study of Ad26.COV2.S vaccination and SARS-CoV-2 variants. Study as a whole: Ad26.COV2.S, an intramuscular injection, was given once or twice 56 days apart.

Treatment denoted: roughly 20 received Ad26.COV2.S at low or high dose, single or two shots; about 5 received placebo; per-sample allocation not given. The samples date from day 63 after the first vaccine or placebo injection. Measured with immunoSEQ multiplex PCR; TCRdb has only the in-frame clones, and not every one. Here the sample spans some 390,000 clones, 70% to 90% being singletons. The CDR3 runs to 13 residues. Germline V CDR1 and CDR2: GTSNPN, SVGIG (reference sequence). The V gene end was trimmed by 0 bases and the J gene end by 6 bases; junction bases not matched to a gene: 2. Specimen: peripheral blood, collected in a trial of Ad26.COV2.S vaccine versus placebo. The chain recombines TRBV30 with TRBJ2-7, with 10 bases identical to TRBD2. The sequence derives from a person aged 18-65 years who received the Ad26.COV2.S COVID-19 vaccine or a placebo. The CDR3 here is CAWSVLAGGEQYF. The CDR3 bases are TGTGCCTGGAGTGTATTAGCGGGAGGCGAGCAGTACTTC.